What follows is one TCR beta chain and its context. Its antigen is still unknown. The sample comes from a study of PD-1 blockade in classical Hodgkin lymphoma. Overall study findings and caveats: Reported baseline diversity: healthy donors highest, relapsed/refractory patients lowest. Repertoire differences have undefined causes, possibly disease activity or prior therapy. The baseline diversity of complete responders showed similarity to that of newly diagnosed patients.

V dropped 6 bases and J dropped 5 bases, with 13 bases sitting between them. Germline CDR1 reads SNHLY; CDR2 reads FYNNEI. The length of the CDR3 is 14 residues. Time point indicated: cycle 4 day 1 (C4D1), after six to seven weeks of nivolumab. Patients all relapsed after autologous stem cell transplantation, and there was variation in brentuximab vedotin exposure. Best responses included complete response and partial response; otherwise, the best response was progressive disease. Method: immunoSEQ multiplex PCR; TCRdb's copy keeps in-frame clones and lacks some. The repertoire holds 90,000 to 100,000 clones, with roughly 78% as singletons.

This TCR derives from a human donor with classical Hodgkin lymphoma. The rearrangement links TRBV2 to TRBJ1-4, with a possible D match to TRBD1 (5 bases). Sequenced material: peripheral blood mononuclear cells (PBMCs), taken before the fourth cycle of nivolumab. The CDR3 DNA follows: TGTGCCAGCAGGTCTGGACAACTCAATGAAAAACTGTTTTTT. It is translated as CASRSGQLNEKLFF.